This T cell receptor beta chain was observed in a study of blood T cell repertoires in COVID-19. Here immunoSEQ multiplex PCR was the method, and the copy in TCRdb shows in-frame clones only, minus some. This table holds fewer than 450,000 clones, 90% to 95% found once. Sequences were obtained from peripheral blood. The clonotype originates from a woman between 18 and 29 years old who had recovered from COVID-19.

The CDR3 loop is CATSREGQGLTPLHF. DNA of the CDR3: TGTGCCACCAGCAGGGAGGGACAGGGTTTGACACCCCTCCACTTT. The chain couples TRBV15 to TRBJ1-6, with 9 nucleotides matching TRBD1. The ends lost 3 bases at V and 11 bases at J; junction bases unmatched: 8. Germline V lookup: CDR1 LNHNV, CDR2 YYDKDF (reference sequence). The CDR3 is made up of 15 amino acids.